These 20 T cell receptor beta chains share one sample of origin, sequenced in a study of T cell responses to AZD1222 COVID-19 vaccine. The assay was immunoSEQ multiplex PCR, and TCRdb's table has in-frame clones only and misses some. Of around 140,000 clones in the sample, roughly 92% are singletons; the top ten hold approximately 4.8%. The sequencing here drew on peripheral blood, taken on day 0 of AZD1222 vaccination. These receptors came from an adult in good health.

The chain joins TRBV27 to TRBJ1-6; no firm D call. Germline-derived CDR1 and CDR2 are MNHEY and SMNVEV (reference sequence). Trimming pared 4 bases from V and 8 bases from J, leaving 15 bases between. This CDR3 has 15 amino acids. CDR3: CASSSDQVRDSPLHF. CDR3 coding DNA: TGTGCCAGCAGTTCCGACCAGGTCAGAGATTCACCCCTCCACTTT.

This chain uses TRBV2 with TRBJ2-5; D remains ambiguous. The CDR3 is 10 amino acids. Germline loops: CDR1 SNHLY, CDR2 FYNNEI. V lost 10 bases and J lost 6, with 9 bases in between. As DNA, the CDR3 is TGTGCCATCAACCCACAGACCCAGTACTTC. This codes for CAINPQTQYF.

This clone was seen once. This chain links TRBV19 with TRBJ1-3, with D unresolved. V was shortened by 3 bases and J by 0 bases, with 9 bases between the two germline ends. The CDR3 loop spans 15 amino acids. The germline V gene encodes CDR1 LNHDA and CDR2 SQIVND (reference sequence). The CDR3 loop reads CASSIYGLSGNTIYF. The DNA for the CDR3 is TGTGCCAGTAGTATTTACGGACTCTCTGGAAACACCATATATTTT. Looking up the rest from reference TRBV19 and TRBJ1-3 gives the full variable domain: DGGITQSPKYLFRKEGQNVTLSCEQNLNHDAMYWYRQDPGQGLRLIYYSQIVNDFQKGDIAEGYSVSREKKESFPLTVTSAQKNPTAFYLCASSIYGLSGNTIYFGEGSWLTVV.

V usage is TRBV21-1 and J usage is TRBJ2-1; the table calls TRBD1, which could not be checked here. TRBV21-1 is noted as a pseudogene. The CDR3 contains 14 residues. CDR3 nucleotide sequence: TGTGCCAGCAGCAAAACAGACTCCTACAATGAGCAGTTCTTC. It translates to CASSKTDSYNEQFF.

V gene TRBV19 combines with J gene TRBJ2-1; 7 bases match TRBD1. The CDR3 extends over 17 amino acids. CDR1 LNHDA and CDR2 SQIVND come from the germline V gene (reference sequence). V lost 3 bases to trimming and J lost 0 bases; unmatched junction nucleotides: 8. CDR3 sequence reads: CASSMSRDSYSYNEQFF. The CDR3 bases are TGTGCCAGTAGTATGAGCCGGGACAGTTACTCCTACAATGAGCAGTTCTTC.

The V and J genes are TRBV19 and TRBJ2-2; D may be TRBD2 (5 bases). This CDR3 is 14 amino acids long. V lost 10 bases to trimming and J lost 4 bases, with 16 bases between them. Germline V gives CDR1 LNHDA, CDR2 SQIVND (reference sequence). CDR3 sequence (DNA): TGTGCCACCCCCAGCGGAAGATTCACCGGGGAGCTGTTTTTT. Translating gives CATPSGRFTGELFF.

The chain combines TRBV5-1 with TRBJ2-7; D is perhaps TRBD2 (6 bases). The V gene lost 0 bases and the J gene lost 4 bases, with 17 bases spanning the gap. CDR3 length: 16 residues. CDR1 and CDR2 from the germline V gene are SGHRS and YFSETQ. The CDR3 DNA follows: TGCGCCAGCAGCTTGGTGATGGGGGGAAGGGATTACGAGCAGTACTTC. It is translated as CASSLVMGGRDYEQYF.

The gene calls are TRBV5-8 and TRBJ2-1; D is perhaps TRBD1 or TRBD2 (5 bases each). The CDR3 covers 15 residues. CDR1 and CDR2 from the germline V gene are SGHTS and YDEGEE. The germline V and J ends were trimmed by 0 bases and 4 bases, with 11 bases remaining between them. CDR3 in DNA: TGTGCCAGCAGCTTGGTTGGGACCTATTACAATGAGCAGTTCTTC. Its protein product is CASSLVGTYYNEQFF.

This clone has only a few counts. The CDR3 loop reads CASSKEGQYYGYTF. The CDR3 nucleotides are TGTGCCAGCAGCAAAGAGGGACAGTACTATGGCTACACCTTC. The chain has TRBV21-1 and TRBJ1-2; TRBD1 reflects the table's D call only, with no check against the DNA. TRBV21-1 is designated a pseudogene. The CDR3 spans 14 residues.

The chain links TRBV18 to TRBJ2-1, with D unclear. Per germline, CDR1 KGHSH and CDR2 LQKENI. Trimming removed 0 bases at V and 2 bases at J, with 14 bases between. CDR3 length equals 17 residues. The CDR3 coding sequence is TGTGCCAGCTCACCACCAATGGGCGGCCCCCCCTACAATGAGCAGTTCTTC. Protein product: CASSPPMGGPPYNEQFF.

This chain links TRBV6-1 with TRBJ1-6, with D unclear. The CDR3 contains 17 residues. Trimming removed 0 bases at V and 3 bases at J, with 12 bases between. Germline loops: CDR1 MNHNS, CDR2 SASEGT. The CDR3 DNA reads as TGTGCCAGCAGTGAAGCTCGGAAAGCGAGCTATAATTCACCCCTCCACTTT. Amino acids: CASSEARKASYNSPLHF.

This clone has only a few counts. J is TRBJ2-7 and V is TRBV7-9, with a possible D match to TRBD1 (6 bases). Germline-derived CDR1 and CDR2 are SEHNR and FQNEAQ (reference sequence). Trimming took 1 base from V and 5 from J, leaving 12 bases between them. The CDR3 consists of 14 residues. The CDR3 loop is CASSLVGTMDEQYF. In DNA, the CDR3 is TGTGCCAGCAGCTTAGTTGGGACAATGGACGAGCAGTACTTC.

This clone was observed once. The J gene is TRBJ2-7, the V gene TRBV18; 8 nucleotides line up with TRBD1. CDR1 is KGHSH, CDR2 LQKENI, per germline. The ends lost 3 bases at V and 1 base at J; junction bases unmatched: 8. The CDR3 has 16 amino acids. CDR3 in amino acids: CASSPETGVGSYEQYF. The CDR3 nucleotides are TGTGCCAGCTCACCGGAGACAGGGGTCGGATCCTACGAGCAGTACTTC.

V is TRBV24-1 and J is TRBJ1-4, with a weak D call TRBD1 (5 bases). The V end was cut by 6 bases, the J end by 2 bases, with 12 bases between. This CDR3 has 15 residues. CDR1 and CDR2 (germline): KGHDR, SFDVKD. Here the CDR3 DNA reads TGTGCCACCAGTAAATCGGGACGGACTAATGAAAAACTGTTTTTT. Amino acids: CATSKSGRTNEKLFF.

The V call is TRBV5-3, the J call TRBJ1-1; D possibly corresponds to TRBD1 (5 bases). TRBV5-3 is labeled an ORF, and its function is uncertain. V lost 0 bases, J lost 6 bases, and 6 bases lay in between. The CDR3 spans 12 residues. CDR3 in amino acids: CARSLAGAEAFF. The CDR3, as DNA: TGTGCCAGAAGCTTGGCGGGGGCTGAAGCTTTCTTT.

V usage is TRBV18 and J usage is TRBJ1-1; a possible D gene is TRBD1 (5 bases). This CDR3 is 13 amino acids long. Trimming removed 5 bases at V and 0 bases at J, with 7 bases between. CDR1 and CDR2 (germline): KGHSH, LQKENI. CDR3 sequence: CASSGGMNTEAFF. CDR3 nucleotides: TGTGCCAGCTCAGGGGGAATGAACACTGAAGCTTTCTTT.

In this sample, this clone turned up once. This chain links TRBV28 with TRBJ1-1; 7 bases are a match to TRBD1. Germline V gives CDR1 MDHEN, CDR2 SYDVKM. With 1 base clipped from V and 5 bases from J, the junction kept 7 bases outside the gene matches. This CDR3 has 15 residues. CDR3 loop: CASSLSRTGPTEAFF. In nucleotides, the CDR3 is TGTGCCAGCAGTTTATCCCGGACAGGACCGACTGAAGCTTTCTTT.

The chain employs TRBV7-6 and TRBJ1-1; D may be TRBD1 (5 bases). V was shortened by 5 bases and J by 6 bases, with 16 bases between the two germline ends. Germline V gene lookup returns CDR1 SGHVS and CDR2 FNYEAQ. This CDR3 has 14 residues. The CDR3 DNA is TGTGCCAGCAGCAGACAGCCTGGTGGGGCTGAAGCTTTCTTT. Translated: CASSRQPGGAEAFF.

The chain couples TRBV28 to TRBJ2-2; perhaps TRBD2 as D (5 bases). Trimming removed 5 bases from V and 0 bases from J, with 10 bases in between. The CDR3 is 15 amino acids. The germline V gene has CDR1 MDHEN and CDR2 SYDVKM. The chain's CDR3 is CASSIGVANTGELFF. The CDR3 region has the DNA TGTGCCAGCAGTATCGGGGTCGCGAACACCGGGGAGCTGTTTTTT.

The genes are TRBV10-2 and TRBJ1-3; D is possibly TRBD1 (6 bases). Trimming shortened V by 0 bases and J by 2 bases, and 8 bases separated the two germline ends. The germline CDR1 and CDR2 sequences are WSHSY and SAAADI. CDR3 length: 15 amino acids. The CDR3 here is CASSESSGAGNTIYF. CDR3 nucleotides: TGCGCCAGCAGTGAGTCATCAGGGGCTGGAAACACCATATATTTT.